A single sample gave rise to the 7 T cell receptor beta chains below, sequenced in a study of blood T cell repertoires in COVID-19. TCRdb's copy holds only in-frame clones and misses some; the assay was immunoSEQ multiplex PCR. The sample has more than 140,000 clones, about 86% seen once. The specimen was peripheral blood. Every receptor here comes from a woman aged 55-69 years with acute or convalescent COVID-19.

This clone was picked up one time. The chain recombines TRBV6-1 with TRBJ2-1; 9 bases agree with TRBD1. CDR3 length: 15 amino acids. Germline V lookup: CDR1 MNHNS, CDR2 SASEGT. With 0 bases clipped from V and 8 bases from J, the junction kept 5 bases outside the gene matches. The CDR3 bases are TGTGCCAGCAGTGAAGCGCAAGGGACAGGGTATGAGCAGTTCTTC. Its protein product is CASSEAQGTGYEQFF.

This clone showed up just a few times. Here the CDR3 reads CASSSGDRVNTGELFF. CDR3 DNA: TGCGCCAGCAGCTCGGGGGACAGGGTGAACACCGGGGAGCTGTTTTTT. This sequence joins TRBV5-1 and TRBJ2-2, with 9 bases aligning to TRBD1. The CDR3 loop spans 16 amino acids. CDR1 and CDR2 (germline): SGHRS, YFSETQ. The V gene end was trimmed by 3 bases and the J gene end by 1 base; junction bases not matched to a gene: 4.

The rearrangement joins TRBV30 to TRBJ2-1, with 15 positions matching TRBD2. Germline V CDR1 and CDR2: GTSNPN, SVGIG (reference sequence). The CDR3 length is 16 residues. The J segment lost 6 bases and the V segment lost 1 base, leaving 4 bases of the junction unmatched. CDR3 sequence (DNA): TGTGCCTGGAGTGAAGGACTAGCGGGGGGGCCCAATGAGCAGTTCTTC. It translates to CAWSEGLAGGPNEQFF.

J is TRBJ1-5 and V is TRBV5-1; D is perhaps TRBD1 (6 bases). From germline, CDR1 is SGHRS and CDR2 YFSETQ. V was shortened by 4 bases and J by 6 bases, with 14 bases between the two germline ends. The CDR3 totals 14 residues. CDR3 bases: TGCGCCAGCAGCCCGCAGGGGAGTGGTCAGCCCCAGCATTTT. It encodes CASSPQGSGQPQHF. Together with reference TRBV5-1 and TRBJ1-5, the CDR3 gives the full variable domain: KAGVTQTPRYLIKTRGQQVTLSCSPISGHRSVSWYQQTPGQGLQFLFEYFSETQRNKGNFPGRFSGRQFSNSRSEMNVSTLELGDSALYLCASSPQGSGQPQHFGDGTRLSIL.

V and J are TRBV24-1 and TRBJ2-1, with a tentative D call TRBD1 (6 bases). Germline-derived CDR1 and CDR2 are KGHDR and SFDVKD. The CDR3 length is 16 residues. The V and J ends lost 1 base and 0 bases respectively, with 9 bases between them. The CDR3 coding sequence is TGTGCCACCAGTGATTTAGGACAGAGCTCCTACAATGAGCAGTTCTTC. The encoded protein is CATSDLGQSSYNEQFF.

The rearrangement joins TRBV18 to TRBJ2-3, with D uncertain. The CDR3 loop spans 13 amino acids. CDR1 and CDR2 (germline): KGHSH, LQKENI. V lost 3 bases and J lost 4, with 8 bases in between. CDR3 amino acids: CASSPARADTQYF. The CDR3 DNA reads as TGTGCCAGCTCACCGGCTCGGGCAGATACGCAGTATTTT.

This sequence joins TRBV5-6 and TRBJ1-6; TRBD1 matches at 12 bases. Germline lookup yields CDR1 SGHDT and CDR2 YYEEEE. Unmatched junction bases numbered 11, after V lost 3 bases and J lost 7 bases. The CDR3 has 18 amino acids. This CDR3 is CASSSAPGQGAGNSPLHF. The CDR3 DNA reads TGTGCCAGCAGCTCGGCCCCGGGACAGGGGGCCGGGAATTCACCCCTCCACTTT.